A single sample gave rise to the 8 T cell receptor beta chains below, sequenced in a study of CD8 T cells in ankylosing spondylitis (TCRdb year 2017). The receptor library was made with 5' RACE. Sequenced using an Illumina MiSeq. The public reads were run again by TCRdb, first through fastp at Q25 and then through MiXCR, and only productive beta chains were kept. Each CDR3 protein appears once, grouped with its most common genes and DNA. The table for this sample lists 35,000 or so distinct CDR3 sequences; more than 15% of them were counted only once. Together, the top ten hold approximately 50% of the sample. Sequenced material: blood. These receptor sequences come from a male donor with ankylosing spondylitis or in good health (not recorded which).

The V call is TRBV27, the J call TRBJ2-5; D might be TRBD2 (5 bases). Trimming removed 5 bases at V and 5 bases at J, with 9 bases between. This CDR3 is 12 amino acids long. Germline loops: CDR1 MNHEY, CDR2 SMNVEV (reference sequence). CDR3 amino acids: CASSGSRETQYF. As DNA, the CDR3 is TGTGCCAGCAGTGGGAGCAGGGAGACCCAGTACTTC.

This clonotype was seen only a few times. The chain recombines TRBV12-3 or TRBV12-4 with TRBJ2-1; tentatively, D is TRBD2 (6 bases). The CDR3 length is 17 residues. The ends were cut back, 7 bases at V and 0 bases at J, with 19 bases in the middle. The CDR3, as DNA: TGTGCCAGCAACAGCCCTGGGGGAGGAAGCTCCTACAATGAGCAGTTCTTC. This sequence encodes CASNSPGGGSSYNEQFF.

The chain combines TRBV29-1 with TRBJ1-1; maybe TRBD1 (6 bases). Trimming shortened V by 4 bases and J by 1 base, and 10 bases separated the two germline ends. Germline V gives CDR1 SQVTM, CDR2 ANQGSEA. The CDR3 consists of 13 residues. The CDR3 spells CSVVGGANTEAFF. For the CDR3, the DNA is TGCAGCGTTGTAGGGGGGGCGAACACTGAAGCTTTCTTT. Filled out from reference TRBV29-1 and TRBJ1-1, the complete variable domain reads SAVISQKPSRDICQRGTSLTIQCQVDSQVTMMFWYRQQPGQSLTLIATANQGSEATYESGFVIDKFPISRPNLTFSTLTVSNMSPEDSSIYLCSVVGGANTEAFFGQGTRLTVV.

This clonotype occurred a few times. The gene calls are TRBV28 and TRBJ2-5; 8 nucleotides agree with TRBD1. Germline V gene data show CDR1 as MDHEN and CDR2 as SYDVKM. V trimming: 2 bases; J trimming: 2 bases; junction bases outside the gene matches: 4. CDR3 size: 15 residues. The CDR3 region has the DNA TGTGCCAGCAGTTTACCGACAGGGGTTCAAGAGACCCAGTACTTC. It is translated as CASSLPTGVQETQYF.

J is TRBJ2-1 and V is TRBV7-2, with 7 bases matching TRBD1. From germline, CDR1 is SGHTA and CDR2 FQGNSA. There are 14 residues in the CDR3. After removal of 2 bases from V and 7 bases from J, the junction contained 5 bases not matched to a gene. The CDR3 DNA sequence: TGTGCCAGCAGCTTAAAGACAGGGTGGAATGAGCAGTTCTTC. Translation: CASSLKTGWNEQFF. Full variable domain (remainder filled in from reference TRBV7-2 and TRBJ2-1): GAGVSQSPSNKVTEKGKDVELRCDPISGHTALYWYRQSLGQGLEFLIYFQGNSAPDKSGLPSDRFSAERTGGSVSTLTIQRTQQEDSAVYLCASSLKTGWNEQFFGPGTRLTVL.

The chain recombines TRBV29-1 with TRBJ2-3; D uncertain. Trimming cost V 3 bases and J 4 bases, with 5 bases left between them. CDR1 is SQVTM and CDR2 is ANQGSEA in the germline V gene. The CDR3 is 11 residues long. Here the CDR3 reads CSVDRSDTQYF. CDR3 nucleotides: TGCAGCGTTGATCGGTCAGATACGCAGTATTTT.

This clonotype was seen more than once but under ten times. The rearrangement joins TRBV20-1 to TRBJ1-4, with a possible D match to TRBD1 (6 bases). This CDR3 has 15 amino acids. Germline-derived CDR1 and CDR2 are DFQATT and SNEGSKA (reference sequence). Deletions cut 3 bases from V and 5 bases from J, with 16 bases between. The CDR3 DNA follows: TGCAGTGCTAGTGCACGCAGGGGCTCCAATGAAAAACTGTTTTTT. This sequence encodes CSASARRGSNEKLFF.

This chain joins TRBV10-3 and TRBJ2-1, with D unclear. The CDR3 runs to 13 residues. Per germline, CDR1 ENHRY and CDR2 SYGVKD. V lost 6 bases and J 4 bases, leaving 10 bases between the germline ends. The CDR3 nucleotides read TGTGCCATCAGATCAACAGAATACAATGAGCAGTTCTTC. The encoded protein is CAIRSTEYNEQFF.